The sequence of this T cell receptor (beta chain) was determined in a study of technical replicates of blood from several donors. The assay was immunoSEQ multiplex PCR, and TCRdb's table has in-frame clones only and misses some. The sample lists tens of thousands of clones; roughly 96% were seen once. CDR3 length: 13 amino acids. Trimming took 8 bases from V and 6 from J; bases not matched to a gene: 4. Germline CDR1 and CDR2: MDHEN and SYDVKM. The chain carries TRBV28 and TRBJ1-5, with TRBD1 matching 10 bases. Sequencing input: T cells isolated from PBMCs. The sequence came from a human donor in good health. CDR3 sequence (DNA): TGTGCCAGCTGGACAGGGGGGAGTCAGCCCCAGCATTTT. Residues: CASWTGGSQPQHF. The full variable domain, rest sourced from reference TRBV28 and TRBJ1-5, is DVKVTQSSRYLVKRTGEKVFLECVQDMDHENMFWYRQDPGLGLRLIYFSYDVKMKEKGDIPEGYSVSREKKERFSLILESASTNQTSMYLCASWTGGSQPQHFGDGTRLSIL.